This T cell receptor (beta chain) was sequenced during a study of OX40 agonist ivuxolimab in advanced cancers. Background for the entire study: Ivuxolimab, which targeted the costimulatory receptor OX40 (CD134), was an agonistic, fully human IgG2 monoclonal antibody. Among the 50 to 55 dose-escalation patients, around 20 had hepatocellular carcinoma, approximately 15 melanoma, 9 renal cell carcinoma and 9 head and neck cancer. Patients were allowed to have had prior anti-PD-1, anti-PD-L1 or anti-CTLA-4 therapy, and 30% to 50% of the dose-escalation patients had previously received checkpoint inhibitors. In the dose-escalation cohort, around four fifths of patients were male, and the mean age was roughly 60 years, with a range of roughly 20 to 80. The monotherapy dose-escalation portion (N of about 47 patients) of the phase I ivuxolimab trial is reported in the paper. Intravenous ivuxolimab was administered to patients every 2 weeks at six dose levels: 0.01, 0.1, 0.3, 1.5, 3 and 10 mg/kg. Partial responses occurred in three dose-escalation patients, of whom one had hepatocellular carcinoma and two had cutaneous melanoma. Peripheral TCRbeta sequencing was intended to test whether TCR sequence diversity was altered and clonal T-cell expansion was caused by ivuxolimab.

CDR1 and CDR2, per the germline V gene, are MNHEY and SVGAGI. Trimming removed 6 bases from V and 1 base from J, leaving 9 bases between the germline ends. The CDR3, cysteine through phenylalanine, is 13 amino acids long. Only the CDR3 DNA stays, 39 bases, in frame from base 1. To sequence the TCRbeta CDR3 region, genomic DNA was isolated from the sorted cells. The immunoSEQ Assay was used for sequencing of TCRbeta CDR3 regions. As stored in TCRdb, this immuneACCESS dataset retains in-frame rearrangements with V and J assigned. A fraction of the clones does not appear; measured against another copy, unresolved V genes explain less than half of the discrepancy, and the remainder lacks a known reason. The sample table contains some 100,000 clones; only one count was recorded for approximately 90% of them. The ten largest make up roughly 0.8% of the sample. Summary of the overall study and its limitations: Which antigens the clonally expanded peripheral T cells were specific for was not determined. After ivuxolimab, expanded clones were on average more numerous among CD8+ T cells than among CD4+ T cells. Partial responders in the 0.1-3.0 mg/kg groups had among the lowest normalized peripheral clonal expansion, especially among CD8+ T cells. Clonal expansion of both CD4+ and CD8+ blood T cells was observed from baseline to week 6 at doses 0.1 to 3.0 mg/kg. Low levels of normalized T-cell clonal expansion were also seen in some nonresponding patients.

To note about this clone: What antigen it recognizes has not been identified. No quality values exist for individual bases; no much larger clone is one base distant.

Patients with autoimmune disease history or receiving systemic immunosuppression were excluded from the trial. In every dose cohort, peripheral blood was drawn for TCR sequencing at baseline, cycle 4 day 1, and cycle 7 day 1. Samples were obtained from an open-label, multicenter, first-in-human phase I dose-escalation trial of ivuxolimab. The trial enrolled adults with locally advanced or metastatic head and neck squamous cell, hepatocellular, melanoma or renal cell carcinoma. Before TCR sequencing, CD4+ and CD8+ T cells were separately sorted from peripheral blood. This material consisted of CD4+ or CD8+ T cells sorted from blood, taken in a trial of the OX40 agonist ivuxolimab. The V and J genes are TRBV6-5 and TRBJ1-1, with no reliable assignment of the D segment. This receptor was obtained from an adult with an advanced solid tumor such as melanoma, head and neck, liver or kidney cancer. The nucleotides read TGTGCCAGCAGCTTGGCGAGGAACACTGAAGCTTTCTTT. This encodes CASSLARNTEAFF.